Below, 24 T cell receptor beta chains from the same sample are listed, as sequenced in a study of graft-versus-host responses after intestinal transplantation. Assay used: immunoSEQ multiplex PCR; TCRdb lists only in-frame clones, some missing. The data hold 100,000 to 120,000 clones, with 90% to 95% observed a single time. No antigen is known for these receptors. Sequences were derived from unstimulated CD8+ T cells sorted from spleen or lymph node cells, sampled before intestinal transplant. The source is a human donor who received an intestinal transplant.

The V gene is TRBV2, the J gene TRBJ2-7; 8 bases agree with TRBD1. This CDR3 contains 13 residues. The V gene end was trimmed by 5 bases and the J gene end by 2 bases; junction bases not matched to a gene: 2. The germline CDR1 and CDR2 sequences are SNHLY and FYNNEI. CDR3 nucleotides: TGTGCCAGCAGTTACAGGGGGACCTACGAGCAGTACTTC. It specifies CASSYRGTYEQYF.

The V and J genes are TRBV30 and TRBJ1-5; D not resolved. The germline CDR1 and CDR2 sequences are GTSNPN and SVGIG (reference sequence). V was shortened by 2 bases and J by 4 bases, with 18 bases between the two germline ends. The CDR3 totals 16 residues. CDR3 residues: CAWSKGVRQGNQPQHF. CDR3 DNA sequence: TGTGCCTGGAGTAAAGGCGTGCGTCAAGGGAATCAGCCCCAGCATTTT.

The genes are TRBV7-6 and TRBJ2-3; TRBD2 agrees at 10 bases. The CDR3 runs 16 residues. Trimming took 5 bases from V and 0 from J; bases not matched to a gene: 5. Germline CDR1 and CDR2: SGHVS and FNYEAQ. The CDR3 nucleotides read TGTGCCAGCAGCACCGGGACTAGCGTGAGCACAGATACGCAGTATTTT. It translates to CASSTGTSVSTDTQYF.

In DNA form, the CDR3 reads TGTGCCAGCAGCTTGGCCTTGAATACGCAGTATTTT. Translated, it gives CASSLALNTQYF. The rearrangement links TRBV5-6 to TRBJ2-3, with no clear D. The V gene's germline CDR1 is SGHDT and CDR2 YYEEEE. Deletions cut 0 bases from V and 7 bases from J, with 6 bases between. The CDR3 is made up of 12 amino acids.

This sequence joins TRBV7-9 and TRBJ1-1; no clear D. The CDR3 has 14 amino acids. The germline gives CDR1 SEHNR, CDR2 FQNEAQ (reference sequence). V lost 5 bases, J lost 1 base, and 11 bases lay in between. CDR3 nucleotides: TGTGCCAGCAGCCCACCTCCAGGGAACACTGAAGCTTTCTTT. It translates to CASSPPPGNTEAFF.

The chain carries TRBV6-5 and TRBJ1-5; D is unclear. The CDR3 has 12 amino acids. Between the trimmed V and J ends, which lost 4 bases and 4 bases, there was a span of 5 bases. Per germline, CDR1 MNHEY and CDR2 SVGAGI. The CDR3 DNA follows: TGTGCCAGCAGTTCAAGGAATCAGCCCCAGCATTTT. Its translation: CASSSRNQPQHF.

This chain connects TRBV19 to TRBJ1-2; TRBD1 matches at 7 bases. The CDR3 sequence is 13 residues long. V dropped 5 bases and J dropped 4; count of bases not matched to a gene: 4. Germline V gene sequence: CDR1 LNHDA, CDR2 SQIVND (reference sequence). The CDR3 bases are TGTGCCAGTAGTCCGACAGGGTCCTATGGCTACACCTTC. This encodes CASSPTGSYGYTF.

As for this clone: In the same sample, other DNA sequences code for this CDR3. The genes are TRBV19 and TRBJ2-3; D gene uncertain. Trimming removed 7 bases from V and 1 base from J, with 9 bases in between. Germline V gene sequence: CDR1 LNHDA, CDR2 SQIVND (reference sequence). This CDR3 is built from 13 residues. CDR3 nucleotide sequence: TGTGCCAGTACCTCTGGGGGCACAGATACGCAGTATTTT. Translating gives CASTSGGTDTQYF. Based on the CDR3 plus reference TRBV19 and TRBJ2-3, the full variable domain is DGGITQSPKYLFRKEGQNVTLSCEQNLNHDAMYWYRQDPGQGLRLIYYSQIVNDFQKGDIAEGYSVSREKKESFPLTVTSAQKNPTAFYLCASTSGGTDTQYFGPGTRLTVL.

This chain links TRBV27 with TRBJ2-4; 10 bases agree with TRBD2. The CDR3 totals 13 residues. The germline CDR1 and CDR2 sequences are MNHEY and SMNVEV (reference sequence). V was clipped by 5 bases and J by 5 bases; unmatched bases: 0. CDR3 loop: CASSGLAENIQYF. For the CDR3, the DNA is TGTGCCAGCAGTGGACTAGCGGAAAACATTCAGTACTTC.

This chain uses TRBV5-1 with TRBJ2-5; 8 bases map to TRBD2. TRBJ2-7 matches the DNA end more closely, so the J call is doubtful. The length of the CDR3 is 18 residues. Germline lookup yields CDR1 SGHRS and CDR2 YFSETQ. The CDR3 here is CASSLPKVREGYSYEQYF. The CDR3 nucleotides are TGCGCCAGCAGCCTCCCCAAGGTTCGGGAGGGTTACTCCTACGAGCAGTACTTC.

CDR3 sequence (DNA): TGTGCCAGCAGCATCTTCGGGGCCTACGAGCAGTACTTC. It is translated as CASSIFGAYEQYF. The chain uses TRBV7-3 and TRBJ2-7; maybe TRBD2 (5 bases). CDR1 and CDR2 (germline): SGHTA, FQGTGA. The V and J ends lost 5 bases and 2 bases respectively, with 10 bases between them. This CDR3 is 13 amino acids long.

This chain connects TRBV6-6 to TRBJ2-7, with D uncertain. Germline V gene lookup returns CDR1 MNHNY and CDR2 SVGAGI (reference sequence). V was clipped by 6 bases and J by 2 bases, with 5 bases between them. The CDR3 spans 11 residues. The CDR3 DNA reads TGTGCCAGCAGCCCAACCTACGAGCAGTACTTC. Translation gives CASSPTYEQYF.

V gene TRBV9 combines with J gene TRBJ2-7; D unclear. CDR3 length equals 15 residues. Germline loops: CDR1 SGDLS, CDR2 YYNGEE. V was pared by 0 bases and J by 3 bases, with 13 bases between. CDR3 protein: CASSVGGSLGYEQYF. CDR3 coding DNA: TGTGCCAGCAGCGTAGGGGGTTCATTAGGCTACGAGCAGTACTTC. The full variable domain, its missing parts supplied by reference TRBV9 and TRBJ2-7, is DSGVTQTPKHLITATGQRVTLRCSPRSGDLSVYWYQQSLDQGLQFLIQYYNGEERAKGNILERFSAQQFPDLHSELNLSSLELGDSALYFCASSVGGSLGYEQYFGPGTRLTVT.

The chain links TRBV7-9 to TRBJ2-7; 11 bases are a match to TRBD1. The junction had 6 bases not matched to a gene; V was cut back by 2 bases and J by 3 bases. Germline loops: CDR1 SEHNR, CDR2 FQNEAQ (reference sequence). The CDR3 has 16 amino acids. DNA of the CDR3: TGTGCCAGCAGCTTACGGTCGGGGACAGGGGGCTACGAGCAGTACTTC. Protein: CASSLRSGTGGYEQYF.

Comment on this clone: Other DNA sequences in this sample translate to the same CDR3. The rearrangement joins TRBV7-9 to TRBJ2-3; D is ambiguous. Germline CDR1 reads SEHNR; CDR2 reads FQNEAQ (reference sequence). This CDR3 is 12 amino acids long. V lost 4 bases and J lost 1, with 3 bases in between. CDR3 amino acids: CASSWGTDTQYF. The DNA of the CDR3 is TGTGCCAGCAGCTGGGGCACAGATACGCAGTATTTT. Supplemented by reference TRBV7-9 and TRBJ2-3, the full variable domain reads DTGVSQNPRHKITKRGQNVTFRCDPISEHNRLYWYRQTLGQGPEFLTYFQNEAQLEKSRLLSDRFSAERPKGSFSTLEIQRTEQGDSAMYLCASSWGTDTQYFGPGTRLTVL.

This chain connects TRBV29-1 to TRBJ2-2, with 8 bases lining up with TRBD1. CDR3 size: 16 residues. CDR1 and CDR2 from the germline V gene are SQVTM and ANQGSEA. V was pared by 4 bases and J by 6 bases, with 13 bases of the junction left unmatched. DNA of the CDR3: TGCAGCGTTGGCCCCGACAGGGGCGCAGGCCCCGGGGAGCTGTTTTTT. It translates to CSVGPDRGAGPGELFF.

The rearrangement joins TRBV10-1 to TRBJ2-2, with a tentative D call TRBD1 (5 bases). Germline V CDR1 and CDR2: WNHNN, SYGVQD (reference sequence). The CDR3 is made up of 13 amino acids. The CDR3 sequence: CATGALNTGELFF. The DNA of the CDR3 is TGCGCAACAGGAGCGTTGAACACCGGGGAGCTGTTTTTT.

Note on this clone: The junction shows a germline mismatch at one end, possibly a read error. The J gene is TRBJ1-1, the V gene TRBV9; D is possibly TRBD1 (5 bases). In germline, CDR1 is SGDLS, CDR2 YYNGEE. The CDR3 covers 15 residues. The CDR3, as DNA: TGTGCCAGCAGCGCCTATCAGGGAATGAACGCTGAAGCTTTCTTT. Translated, it gives CASSAYQGMNAEAFF.

The rearrangement uses TRBV29-1 and TRBJ2-1; D is uncertain. The germline CDR1 and CDR2 sequences are SQVTM and ANQGSEA. The CDR3 runs 13 residues. Trimming removed 3 bases from V and 5 bases from J, with 11 bases in between. CDR3 protein: CSVDPYGNNEQFF. The CDR3 DNA reads as TGCAGCGTTGACCCCTATGGCAACAATGAGCAGTTCTTC.

V usage is TRBV6-1 and J usage is TRBJ2-1; TRBD2 matches 8 bases. Germline CDR1 MNHNS, CDR2 SASEGT. The CDR3 totals 16 residues. V lost 4 bases to trimming and J lost 3 bases; unmatched junction nucleotides: 8. The CDR3 DNA reads TGTGCCAGCAGTGCACTGACTAGCGAATACTACAATGAGCAGTTCTTC. Amino acid sequence: CASSALTSEYYNEQFF.

This clone appeared a few times. The chain is built from TRBV7-9 and TRBJ1-2; D uncertain. Germline V gene data show CDR1 as SEHNR and CDR2 as FQNEAQ (reference sequence). The V end lost 7 bases, the J end lost 6 bases, and 12 bases lay between the germline ends. The CDR3 runs 12 residues. CDR3 bases: TGTGCCAGCACCTCCGGCGATGATGGCTACACCTTC. Its protein product is CASTSGDDGYTF.

The chain combines TRBV27 with TRBJ1-1, with D unresolved. The V end was cut by 0 bases, the J end by 5 bases, with 7 bases between. CDR3 length: 13 amino acids. Looked up from germline, CDR1 is MNHEY and CDR2 is SMNVEV (reference sequence). CDR3 in amino acids: CASSLSPGTEAFF. In DNA, the CDR3 is TGTGCCAGCAGTTTATCTCCGGGAACTGAAGCTTTCTTT.

V usage is TRBV12-5 and J usage is TRBJ2-2; D is perhaps TRBD1 (6 bases). Per the germline V gene, CDR1 is LGHNT and CDR2 is FRNRAP. Trimming cost V 1 base and J 3 bases, with 12 bases left between them. The length of the CDR3 is 16 residues. The DNA for the CDR3 is TGTGCTAGTGGTTTGGCCGGGACAAGGTACACCGGGGAGCTGTTTTTT. Protein sequence: CASGLAGTRYTGELFF.

The chain recombines TRBV5-1 with TRBJ2-2, with D unclear. CDR3 length: 16 residues. V dropped 4 bases and J dropped 3 bases, with 16 bases sitting between them. Germline CDR1 reads SGHRS; CDR2 reads YFSETQ. DNA for the CDR3: TGCGCCAGCAGCCTAAAATCACAGACGTACACCGGGGAGCTGTTTTTT. Its translation is CASSLKSQTYTGELFF.